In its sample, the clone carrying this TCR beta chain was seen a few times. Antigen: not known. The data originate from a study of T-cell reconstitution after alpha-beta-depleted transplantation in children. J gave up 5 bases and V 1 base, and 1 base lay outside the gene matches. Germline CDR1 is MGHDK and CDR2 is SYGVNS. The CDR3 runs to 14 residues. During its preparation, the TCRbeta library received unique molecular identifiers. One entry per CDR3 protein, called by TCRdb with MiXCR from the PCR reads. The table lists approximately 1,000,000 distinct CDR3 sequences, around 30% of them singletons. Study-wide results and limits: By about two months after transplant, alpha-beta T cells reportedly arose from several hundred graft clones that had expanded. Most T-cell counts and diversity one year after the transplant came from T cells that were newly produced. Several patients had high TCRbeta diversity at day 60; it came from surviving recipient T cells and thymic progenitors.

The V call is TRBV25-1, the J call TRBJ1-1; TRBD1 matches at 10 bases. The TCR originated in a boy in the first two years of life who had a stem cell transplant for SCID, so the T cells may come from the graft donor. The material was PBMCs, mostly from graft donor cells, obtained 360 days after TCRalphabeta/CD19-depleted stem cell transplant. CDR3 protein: CASSEWTGGTEAFF. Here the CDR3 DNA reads TGTGCCAGCAGTGAATGGACAGGGGGAACTGAAGCTTTCTTT.